This entry concerns a single TCR beta chain. Assay: immunoSEQ multiplex PCR; the TCRdb copy retains only in-frame clones and omits some. In the table there are 600,000 to 750,000 clones, 90% of which are singletons. The data stem from a study of shared clonotypes between healthy human individuals. The CDR3 loop spans 13 amino acids. Germline V gene data show CDR1 as SGHVS and CDR2 as FNYEAQ. V gave up 3 bases and J gave up 6 bases, with 9 bases separating them. This chain joins TRBV7-6 and TRBJ1-5; D might be TRBD1 (6 bases). This TCR was sampled from a man aged 18 to 30 in good health. Some clones in this sample may be carry-over from other donors' samples. The sequenced material came from memory CD8+ T cells from PBMCs. Subset denoted: CD45RO+ cells pooled with CCR7-negative TemRA cells. The CDR3 spells CASSLGAVQPQHF. The DNA of the CDR3 is TGTGCCAGCAGCTTGGGGGCGGTTCAGCCCCAGCATTTT.